One T cell receptor (beta chain) is described in this entry. Its target antigen remains unknown. No much larger clone exists at a distance of one base, and base qualities are not known. The sample originates from a study of blood T cell repertoires in COVID-19 (dated by TCRdb to 2018 to 2021). At the level of the whole study: Samples from collaborators originated in the United States, Italy and Spain and spanned both the acute and convalescent phases of COVID-19. Sample metadata almost always included a de-identified subject ID, COVID-19 status, age in years and sex. The repertoires were released in a freely available public database intended as a resource for research on the immune response to SARS-CoV-2. The dataset comprised deeply sampled blood TCRbeta repertoires from subjects exposed to, actively infected with, or recovered from COVID-19. The material from the prospective study consisted of cDNA or gDNA derived from T cells, B-cell-depleted T cells, or PBMCs. Where available, HLA class I and class II types were obtained from metadata supplied by the sample provider rather than from assay-based typing. Samples were obtained from the ongoing ImmuneRACE study (first 160 participants) and from 1,254 subjects provided by 6 global collaborators. What the study reported, not specific to this receptor: The amount of clinical and demographic metadata varied by source and participant and was provided uncurated.

TCRbeta CDR3 regions were amplified from genomic DNA by means of the immunoSEQ Assay, a bias-controlled multiplex PCR. The authors processed their data as follows. Within the assay, amplification of reference gene primers was used to estimate how many nucleated cells each sample contained. To quantify the absolute abundance of each unique TCRbeta CDR3 rearrangement, sequence reads were collapsed and filtered. For each sample, productive Simpson clonality was calculated as the square root of Simpson's diversity index across productive rearrangements. The clones in this table, taken by TCRdb from immuneACCESS, are in-frame only. Not every clone is retained; where verified, under half of the shortfall comes from an unresolved V gene, and the cause of the rest is unknown. The D gene and trimming were derived from the DNA, and the V and J assignments and clone size from that table. This sample has 150,000 to 200,000 clones in its table, and more than 75% of those were observed once. The ten largest clones represent about 6.5% of the sample.

Relative to germline, V is missing 4 bases and J is missing 6 bases, with 6 bases of the junction outside any gene match. The CDR3 spans 15 residues, from the cysteine through the phenylalanine. Only the CDR3 part of the read is kept: 45 bases, read in frame from the first base. Reading the germline V gene (reference sequence) gives CDR1 LGHDT and CDR2 YNNKEL. At one collaborating source in Seattle, patients were enrolled during active infection and were followed longitudinally through the course of disease. Collaborating institutions collected whole blood in K2EDTA tubes following their own protocols. For TCRbeta analysis, collaborators shipped samples as frozen whole blood, isolated PBMCs, or DNA extracted from either of those sample types.

Sample: peripheral blood. The origin of this receptor is a woman aged 40 to 55 with COVID-19, enrolled during active disease. The V gene is TRBV3-1 (or the pseudogene TRBV3-2) and the J gene is TRBJ1-2, with TRBD1 identical over 12 junction bases. The DNA reads as follows: TGTGCCAGCAGCCTTTCGGGGGACAGGGGGCATGGCTACACCTTC. Its product reads: CASSLSGDRGHGYTF.